This T cell receptor (beta chain) is drawn from a study of T-cell memory formation after mild COVID-19. Study-level information: Largely donor-specific sequence clusters came from a couple of donors. Overall study results and limits: Later expanders leaned CD4+, whereas day 15 to 85 contracting clones were balanced CD4/CD8. Pre-infection memory carried some responding clones, suggesting that cross-reactive memory joined.

TCRdb redid the calling of the 5' RACE reads with MiXCR, one entry per CDR3 protein. Here the sample spans about 320,000 distinct CDR3 sequences, roughly 13% being singletons. Trimming stripped 3 bases from V and 6 bases from J, with 12 bases between. This CDR3 region has 13 residues. This clonotype was counted a few times. The antigen remains unidentified. The chain is built from TRBV12-3 or TRBV12-4 and TRBJ2-7, with D perhaps being TRBD1 or TRBD2 (5 bases each). Source material: PBMCs or a T cell subset sorted from them (not recorded which). The clonotype was recovered from a man aged 18 to 29 who had mild COVID-19 (a few samples of this study predate the infection). Cell type and time point are not known. CDR3 sequence reads: CASSFDAGSEQYV. The DNA for the CDR3 is TGTGCCAGCAGTTTTGATGCAGGGAGCGAGCAGTACGTC.